This T cell receptor beta chain was obtained from a study of blood T cell repertoires in COVID-19. Study at large: Italy, Spain and the United States were the sources of the convalescent and acute COVID-19 samples. From T cells, B-cell-depleted T cells, or PBMCs came the material, which was cDNA or gDNA.

Original processing notes: For nucleated cells, counts were estimated from reference gene primer amplification. The method was immunoSEQ multiplex PCR; TCRdb's version includes in-frame clones alone and lacks a portion of them. For V, J and clone size, that table is used; D and trimming come from the DNA. In the table there are over 110,000 clones, about four fifths of which are singletons. V dropped 0 bases and J dropped 2; count of bases not matched to a gene: 5. The CDR3 contains 17 residues. In germline, CDR1 is MDHEN, CDR2 SYDVKM. This TCR was sampled from a human donor in a cohort sampled during active COVID-19. This chain connects TRBV28 to TRBJ2-5; 11 nucleotides agree with TRBD2. Input material: peripheral blood. The CDR3 bases are TGTGCCAGCAGTTTATGGACTAGCGGGATAGGTCAAGAGACCCAGTACTTC. Amino acids: CASSLWTSGIGQETQYF.